Listed here is a single T cell receptor beta chain. Its antigen is as yet unknown. This sample's RNA came from whole unsorted tissue. Newly diagnosed lung cancer patients had thoracic surgery in China, August–late 2014, without prior chemotherapy. TCRbeta libraries were built with three rounds of nested PCR, modified from ARM-PCR. MiXCR was run by TCRdb on the multiplex PCR reads, yielding one entry per CDR3 protein. The sample has approximately 140,000 distinct CDR3 sequences, approximately 66% seen once; the top ten hold around a sixth. This entry is derived from a study of tumor and adjacent non-tumor tissue in lung cancer. General observations from the study: TCR diversity was significantly greater in tumor than normal lung tissue.

The clonotype was recovered from a man aged 55 to 69 with small cell lung cancer. Sample: lung tumor tissue.

The CDR3 reads CASSAVAGYEQYF. The CDR3, as DNA: TGTGCCAGCAGCGCGGTAGCGGGTTACGAGCAGTACTTC. The chain links TRBV5-6 to TRBJ2-7, with 7 bases that match TRBD2. This CDR3 has 13 residues. In germline, CDR1 is SGHDT, CDR2 YYEEEE. V dropped 4 bases and J dropped 4; count of bases not matched to a gene: 5.